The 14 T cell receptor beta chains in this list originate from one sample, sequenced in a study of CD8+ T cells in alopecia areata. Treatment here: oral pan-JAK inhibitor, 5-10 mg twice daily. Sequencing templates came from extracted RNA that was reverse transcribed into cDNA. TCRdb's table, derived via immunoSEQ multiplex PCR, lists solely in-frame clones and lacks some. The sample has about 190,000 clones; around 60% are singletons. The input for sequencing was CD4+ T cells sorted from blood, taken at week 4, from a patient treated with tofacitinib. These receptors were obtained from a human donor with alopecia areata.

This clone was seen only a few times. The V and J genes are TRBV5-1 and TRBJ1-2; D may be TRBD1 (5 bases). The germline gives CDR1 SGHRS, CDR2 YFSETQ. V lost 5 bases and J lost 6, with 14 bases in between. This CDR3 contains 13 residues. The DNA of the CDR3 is TGCGCCAGCAGGGACGGGACGGATGATGGCTACACCTTC. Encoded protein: CASRDGTDDGYTF.

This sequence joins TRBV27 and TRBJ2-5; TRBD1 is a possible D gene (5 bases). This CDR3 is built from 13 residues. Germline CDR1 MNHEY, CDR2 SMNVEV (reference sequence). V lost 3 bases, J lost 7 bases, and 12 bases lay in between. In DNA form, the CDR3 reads TGTGCCAGCAGTTTGGTGGACAAGGCGACCCAGTACTTC. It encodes CASSLVDKATQYF.

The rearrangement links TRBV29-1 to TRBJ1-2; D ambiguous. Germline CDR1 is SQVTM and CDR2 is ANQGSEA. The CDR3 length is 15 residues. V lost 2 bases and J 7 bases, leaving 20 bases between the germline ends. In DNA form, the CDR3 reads TGCAGCGTTGAATCCCCTATCGGAGGGAGGTCTGGCTACACCTTC. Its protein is CSVESPIGGRSGYTF.

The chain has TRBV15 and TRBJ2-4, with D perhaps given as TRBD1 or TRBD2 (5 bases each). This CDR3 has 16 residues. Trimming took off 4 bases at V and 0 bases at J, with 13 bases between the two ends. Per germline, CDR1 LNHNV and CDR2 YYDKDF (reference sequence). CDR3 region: CATSKARDGAKNIQYF. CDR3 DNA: TGTGCCACCAGCAAAGCTAGGGACGGAGCCAAAAACATTCAGTACTTC. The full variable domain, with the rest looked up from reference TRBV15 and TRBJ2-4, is DAMVIQNPRYQVTQFGKPVTLSCSQTLNHNVMYWYQQKSSQAPKLLFHYYDKDFNNEADTPDNFQSRRPNTSFCFLDIRSPGLGDTAMYLCATSKARDGAKNIQYFGAGTRLSVL.

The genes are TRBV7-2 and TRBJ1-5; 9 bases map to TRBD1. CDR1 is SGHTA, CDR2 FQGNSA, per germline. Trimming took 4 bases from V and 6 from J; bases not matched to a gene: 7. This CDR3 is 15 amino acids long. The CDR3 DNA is TGTGCCAGCAGCTCGACAGGGGGTCGGGGTCAGCCCCAGCATTTT. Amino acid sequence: CASSSTGGRGQPQHF.

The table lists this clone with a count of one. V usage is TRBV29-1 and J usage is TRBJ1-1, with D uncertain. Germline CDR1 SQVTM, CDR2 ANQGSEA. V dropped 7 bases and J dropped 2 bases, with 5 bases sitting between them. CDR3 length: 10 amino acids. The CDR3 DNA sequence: TGCAGCGCCACTAACACTGAAGCTTTCTTT. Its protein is CSATNTEAFF. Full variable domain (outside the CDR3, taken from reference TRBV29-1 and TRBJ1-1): SAVISQKPSRDICQRGTSLTIQCQVDSQVTMMFWYRQQPGQSLTLIATANQGSEATYESGFVIDKFPISRPNLTFSTLTVSNMSPEDSSIYLCSATNTEAFFGQGTRLTVV.

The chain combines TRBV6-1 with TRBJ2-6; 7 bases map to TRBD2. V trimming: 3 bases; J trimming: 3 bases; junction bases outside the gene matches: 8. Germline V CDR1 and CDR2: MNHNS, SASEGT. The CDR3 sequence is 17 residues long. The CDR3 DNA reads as TGTGCCAGCAGTGACCAGGGAGGGGCTGGTGGGGCCAACGTCCTGACTTTC. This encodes CASSDQGGAGGANVLTF.

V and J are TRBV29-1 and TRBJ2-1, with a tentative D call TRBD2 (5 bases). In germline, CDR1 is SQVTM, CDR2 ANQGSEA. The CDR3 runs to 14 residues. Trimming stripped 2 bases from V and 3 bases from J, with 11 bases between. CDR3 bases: TGCAGCGTTGAAATTCGGAGCGGCTACAATGAGCAGTTCTTC. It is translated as CSVEIRSGYNEQFF.

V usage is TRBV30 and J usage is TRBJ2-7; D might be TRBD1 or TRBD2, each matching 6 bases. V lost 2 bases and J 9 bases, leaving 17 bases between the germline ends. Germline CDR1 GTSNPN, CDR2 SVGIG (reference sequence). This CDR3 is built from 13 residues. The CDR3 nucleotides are TGTGCCTGGAGTCCACAGGGTGGAGGGGGGCAGTACTTC. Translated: CAWSPQGGGGQYF.

CDR3 amino acids: CASSAGGGGRETQYF. CDR3 in DNA: TGTGCCAGCAGTGCAGGGGGCGGTGGACGTGAGACCCAGTACTTC. This chain uses TRBV2 with TRBJ2-5, with 8 bases that match TRBD1. Germline V lookup: CDR1 SNHLY, CDR2 FYNNEI. CDR3 length: 15 residues. The V and J ends lost 4 bases and 5 bases, in that order; junction bases with no gene match: 9.

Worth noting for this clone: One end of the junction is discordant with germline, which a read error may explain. CDR3 sequence reads: CASSQEVTGDQPQHF. The CDR3 DNA reads TGCGCCAGCAGCCAAGAAGTCACAGGGGACCAGCCCCAGCATTTT. This chain connects TRBV7-2 to TRBJ1-5; 7 nucleotides match TRBD1. The CDR3 contains 15 residues. Germline V gene data show CDR1 as SGHTA and CDR2 as FQGNSA.

CDR3 coding DNA: TGTGCCAGCAGCTCCCGCGGGAGAGGGGGTGAGCAGTACTTC. This encodes CASSSRGRGGEQYF. This chain joins TRBV7-2 and TRBJ2-7; D perhaps matches TRBD2 (7 bases). The CDR3 covers 14 residues. V was cut by 4 bases and J by 7 bases, with 17 bases left in between. Germline-derived CDR1 and CDR2 are SGHTA and FQGNSA. The variable domain in full, with the rest retrieved from reference TRBV7-2 and TRBJ2-7, is GAGVSQSPSNKVTEKGKDVELRCDPISGHTALYWYRQSLGQGLEFLIYFQGNSAPDKSGLPSDRFSAERTGGSVSTLTIQRTQQEDSAVYLCASSSRGRGGEQYFGPGTRLTVT.

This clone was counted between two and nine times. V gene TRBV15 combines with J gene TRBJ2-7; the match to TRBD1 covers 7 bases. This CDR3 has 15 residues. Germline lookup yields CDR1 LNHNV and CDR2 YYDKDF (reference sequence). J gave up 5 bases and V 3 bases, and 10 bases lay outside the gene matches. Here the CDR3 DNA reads TGTGCCACCAGCAGGGATCAGGACAGGTACCACGAGCAGTACTTC. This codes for CATSRDQDRYHEQYF.

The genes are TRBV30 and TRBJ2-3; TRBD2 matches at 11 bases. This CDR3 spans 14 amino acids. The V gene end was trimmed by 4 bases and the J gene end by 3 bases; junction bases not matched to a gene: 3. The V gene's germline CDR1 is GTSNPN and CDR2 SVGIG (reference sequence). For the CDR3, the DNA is TGTGCCTGGACCAGGACTAGCGGGACAGATACGCAGTATTTT. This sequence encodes CAWTRTSGTDTQYF.